This TCR beta chain was sequenced for a study of sequential checkpoint blockade in melanoma. Study overall: First-line arms were nivolumab then ipilimumab, or the reverse, randomized 1:1. Both treatment sequences were followed by maintenance nivolumab.

CDR3 length: 15 residues. Trimming removed 0 bases at V and 4 bases at J, with 12 bases between. Profiled with immunoSEQ multiplex PCR; TCRdb holds only in-frame clones, not every one. The data contain 15,000 to 20,000 clones, about three fifths of them singletons. The treatment was: randomized to nivolumab then ipilimumab (arm A) or the reverse (arm B). No patient had prior DNA-damaging chemotherapy. PBMC sorting kept live CD3+CD8+ cells without CD19 or CD56. The V and J genes are TRBV23-1 and TRBJ1-2; maybe TRBD1 (5 bases). TRBV23-1 is marked as an open reading frame, function uncertain. This material consisted of CD8+ T cells sorted from blood (inferred from file names), taken from a patient given nivolumab and ipilimumab in sequence. This TCR came from a human donor with melanoma. The chain's CDR3 is CASSQSIVRVYGYTF. CDR3 in DNA: TGCGCCAGCAGTCAATCGATCGTCAGGGTCTATGGCTACACCTTC.